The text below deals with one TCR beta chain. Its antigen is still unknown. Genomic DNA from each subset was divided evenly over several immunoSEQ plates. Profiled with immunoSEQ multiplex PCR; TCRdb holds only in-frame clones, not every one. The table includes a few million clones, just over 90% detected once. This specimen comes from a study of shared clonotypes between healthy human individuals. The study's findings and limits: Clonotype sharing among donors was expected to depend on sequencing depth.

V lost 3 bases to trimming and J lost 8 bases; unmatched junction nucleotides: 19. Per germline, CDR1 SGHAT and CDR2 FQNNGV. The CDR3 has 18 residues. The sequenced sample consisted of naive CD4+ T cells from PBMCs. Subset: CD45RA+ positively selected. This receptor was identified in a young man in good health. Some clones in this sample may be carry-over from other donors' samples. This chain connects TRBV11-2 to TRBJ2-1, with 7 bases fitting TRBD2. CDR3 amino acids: CASSFIRGGFPSLDEQFF. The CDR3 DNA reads TGTGCCAGCAGCTTCATTAGGGGAGGGTTCCCGTCCCTGGATGAGCAGTTCTTC.